Shown below are 27 T cell receptor beta chains from a single sample sequenced in a study of blood T cell repertoires in COVID-19. Some clones are missing from TCRdb's copy, which holds only in-frame ones; the method was immunoSEQ multiplex PCR. The table has approximately 240,000 clones, about 80% seen once. Material for sequencing was PBMCs or T cells enriched from blood (not recorded which). These receptors were collected from a woman aged 40 to 50 with acute COVID-19.

This rearrangement joins TRBV5-5 to TRBJ1-6; a possible D gene is TRBD1 (6 bases). CDR1 and CDR2 from the germline V gene are SGHKS and YYEKEE (reference sequence). Between the trimmed V and J ends, which lost 4 bases and 8 bases, there was a span of 16 bases. This CDR3 is built from 15 residues. This CDR3 is CASSPGGGGDSPLHF. The DNA of the CDR3 is TGTGCCAGCAGCCCCGGAGGCGGGGGCGATTCACCCCTCCACTTT.

V usage is TRBV19 and J usage is TRBJ2-7, with TRBD1 identical over 11 bases. The CDR3 contains 14 residues. Germline CDR1 LNHDA, CDR2 SQIVND (reference sequence). Trimming at V came to 5 bases and at J to 3 bases, leaving 3 bases not matched to a gene. Written as DNA, the CDR3 is TGTGCCAGTAGTGTGGGACAGGGGGACTACGAGCAGTACTTC. Translated, it gives CASSVGQGDYEQYF.

The chain joins TRBV18 to TRBJ2-3; no clear D. The CDR3 has 14 amino acids. V lost 6 bases to trimming and J lost 6 bases, with 16 bases between them. Looked up from germline, CDR1 is KGHSH and CDR2 is LQKENI. Written as DNA, the CDR3 is TGTGCCAGCTCCGAATTATTCGTCGGGGATACGCAGTATTTT. It codes for CASSELFVGDTQYF.

This clone came up once. The chain links TRBV5-6 to TRBJ1-1; no clear D. Trimming shortened V by 1 base and J by 3 bases, and 7 bases separated the two germline ends. The V gene's germline CDR1 is SGHDT and CDR2 YYEEEE. The CDR3 loop spans 13 amino acids. The chain's CDR3 is CASSLKADTEAFF. CDR3 bases: TGTGCCAGCAGCTTGAAGGCGGACACTGAAGCTTTCTTT.

The chain recombines TRBV21-1 with TRBJ2-5; TRBD2 was called by the table and not checked on the DNA. TRBV21-1 counts as a pseudogene. CDR3 length equals 12 residues. The CDR3 loop reads CASSRQGGAQYF. The CDR3 coding sequence is TGTGCCAGCAGCCGCCAGGGAGGCGCCCAGTACTTC.

This clone showed up just once. This sequence joins TRBV19 and TRBJ1-1; TRBD1 might be the D (6 bases). This CDR3 region has 14 residues. With 4 bases removed from V and 1 base from J, the gap between germline ends came to 10 bases. The V gene's germline CDR1 is LNHDA and CDR2 SQIVND (reference sequence). The CDR3 sequence: CASSRAGANTEAFF. The CDR3 nucleotides are TGTGCCAGTAGTAGGGCAGGGGCGAACACTGAAGCTTTCTTT.

The rearrangement links TRBV3-1 (or the pseudogene TRBV3-2) to TRBJ1-5; 7 positions match TRBD1. CDR1 and CDR2 from the germline V gene are LGHDT and YNNKEL (reference sequence). J was trimmed by 4 bases and V by 0 bases; bases with no gene match: 3. The CDR3 contains 15 residues. The DNA of the CDR3 is TGTGCCAGCAGCCAAGAGGCAGGGGGGAATCAGCCCCAGCATTTT. Translated, it gives CASSQEAGGNQPQHF.

The chain uses TRBV7-3 and TRBJ2-1; TRBD1 matches at 7 bases. Germline lookup yields CDR1 SGHTA and CDR2 FQGTGA. CDR3 length equals 14 residues. J gave up 1 base and V 3 bases, and 0 bases lay outside the gene matches. The CDR3 coding sequence is TGTGCCAGCAGCTTGGACAGGTCCTACAATGAGCAGTTCTTC. Protein product: CASSLDRSYNEQFF.

This CDR3 reads CAWRASDNEQFF. The CDR3 DNA is TGTGCCTGGAGAGCTAGCGACAATGAGCAGTTCTTC. The chain employs TRBV30 and TRBJ2-1; possibly TRBD2 for D (6 bases). The CDR3 has 12 residues. V was trimmed by 3 bases and J by 5 bases, leaving 8 bases between them. Germline V gives CDR1 GTSNPN, CDR2 SVGIG (reference sequence).

This chain connects TRBV11-2 to TRBJ1-1, with D perhaps matching TRBD1 (5 bases). V lost 0 bases to trimming and J lost 10 bases, with 12 bases between them. The length of the CDR3 is 13 residues. Germline V lookup: CDR1 SGHAT, CDR2 FQNNGV. The CDR3 DNA sequence: TGTGCCAGCAGCTTAGAAGGGGCGGGGCGAGCTTTCTTT. It encodes CASSLEGAGRAFF. Together with reference TRBV11-2 and TRBJ1-1, the CDR3 gives the full variable domain: EAGVAQSPRYKIIEKRQSVAFWCNPISGHATLYWYQQILGQGPKLLIQFQNNGVVDDSQLPKDRFSAERLKGVDSTLKIQPAKLEDSAVYLCASSLEGAGRAFFGQGTRLTVV.

The chain is built from TRBV3-1 (or the pseudogene TRBV3-2) and TRBJ2-1; TRBD2 matches at 7 bases. CDR1 is LGHDT and CDR2 is YNNKEL in the germline V gene (reference sequence). Trimming removed 2 bases from V and 6 bases from J; junction bases left unmatched: 4. The CDR3 contains 14 residues. CDR3 residues: CASSQKGLSNEQFF. CDR3 DNA sequence: TGTGCCAGCAGCCAAAAGGGACTATCCAATGAGCAGTTCTTC.

V is TRBV19 and J is TRBJ1-5; 10 nucleotides line up with TRBD1. This CDR3 is built from 18 residues. Trimming took 10 bases from V and 2 from J; bases not matched to a gene: 17. Germline loops: CDR1 LNHDA, CDR2 SQIVND (reference sequence). DNA of the CDR3: TGTGCCACTCGCTACCGGACAGGGGGGAATGGAGGCAATCAGCCCCAGCATTTT. Translation: CATRYRTGGNGGNQPQHF.

The chain carries TRBV12-3 or TRBV12-4 and TRBJ2-7; no reliable D call. The CDR3 is 13 residues long. Trimming took 3 bases from V and 2 from J, leaving 8 bases between them. CDR3 sequence: CASSFGLPYEQYF. The DNA for the CDR3 is TGTGCCAGCAGTTTTGGGCTACCCTACGAGCAGTACTTC.

The chain links TRBV15 to TRBJ1-2, with 7 nucleotides matching TRBD1. J gave up 2 bases and V 0 bases, and 6 bases lay outside the gene matches. The CDR3 is 16 amino acids. The germline V gene has CDR1 LNHNV and CDR2 YYDKDF (reference sequence). This chain's CDR3 is CATSRELGTANYGYTF. CDR3 sequence (DNA): TGTGCCACCAGCAGAGAATTGGGGACAGCGAACTATGGCTACACCTTC. Combining the CDR3 with reference TRBV15 and TRBJ1-2 gives the whole variable domain DAMVIQNPRYQVTQFGKPVTLSCSQTLNHNVMYWYQQKSSQAPKLLFHYYDKDFNNEADTPDNFQSRRPNTSFCFLDIRSPGLGDTAMYLCATSRELGTANYGYTFGSGTRLTVV.

This clone was found a few times. This chain connects TRBV4-3 to TRBJ1-2; 9 nucleotides agree with TRBD1. Trimming cost V 2 bases and J 2 bases; bases outside gene matches: 3. This CDR3 spans 15 amino acids. Per the germline V gene, CDR1 is LGHNA and CDR2 is YSLEER. The CDR3 bases are TGCGCCAGCAGCCAACGACAGGGGGTCAACTATGGCTACACCTTC. It specifies CASSQRQGVNYGYTF.

This clone was picked up one time. This sequence joins TRBV6-5 and TRBJ2-2; 9 nucleotides line up with TRBD1. The CDR3 runs 14 residues. V shed 9 bases and J 4 bases; nucleotides not matched to a gene: 6. In germline, CDR1 is MNHEY, CDR2 SVGAGI. This CDR3 is CASDRGIGTGELFF. The CDR3 coding sequence is TGTGCCAGTGACAGGGGGATAGGCACCGGGGAGCTGTTTTTT.

The V call is TRBV5-1, the J call TRBJ1-1; 7 nucleotides line up with TRBD1. There are 13 residues in the CDR3. Germline CDR1 SGHRS, CDR2 YFSETQ. The junction had 3 bases not matched to a gene; V was cut back by 5 bases and J by 2 bases. CDR3 amino acids: CASRQGPNTEAFF. As DNA, the CDR3 is TGCGCCAGCAGACAGGGGCCCAACACTGAAGCTTTCTTT.

The rearrangement joins TRBV28 to TRBJ2-1; 11 bases fit TRBD1. CDR1 and CDR2 (germline): MDHEN, SYDVKM. With V trimmed by 7 bases and J by 7 bases, 9 bases remained unmatched. The CDR3 loop spans 15 amino acids. CDR3 nucleotides: TGTGCCAGCACTCCAGGCGGGACAGGGGGAAATGAGCAGTTCTTC. It codes for CASTPGGTGGNEQFF. Looking up the rest from reference TRBV28 and TRBJ2-1 gives the full variable domain: DVKVTQSSRYLVKRTGEKVFLECVQDMDHENMFWYRQDPGLGLRLIYFSYDVKMKEKGDIPEGYSVSREKKERFSLILESASTNQTSMYLCASTPGGTGGNEQFFGPGTRLTVL.

As concerns this clone: Other DNA sequences in this sample translate to the same CDR3. The rearrangement links TRBV4-1 to TRBJ1-1; 8 bases match TRBD1. CDR1 is MGHRA and CDR2 is YSYEKL in the germline V gene. The CDR3 runs to 15 residues. V was clipped by 0 bases and J by 5 bases; unmatched bases: 5. In DNA, the CDR3 is TGCGCCAGCAGCCAAGACGGACAGGGTGGGACTGAAGCTTTCTTT. This sequence encodes CASSQDGQGGTEAFF.

This clone appeared once. The V call is TRBV9, the J call TRBJ2-7, with D perhaps matching TRBD2 (5 bases). Between the trimmed V and J ends, which lost 0 bases and 2 bases, there was a span of 9 bases. Per germline, CDR1 SGDLS and CDR2 YYNGEE. This CDR3 contains 14 residues. The DNA for the CDR3 is TGTGCCAGCAGCGTAGATCAAGCGGCCTACGAGCAGTACTTC. It specifies CASSVDQAAYEQYF.

This clone has only one observation. The chain employs TRBV14 and TRBJ2-5, with D perhaps TRBD2 (7 bases). The ends were cut back, 11 bases at V and 4 bases at J, with 20 bases in the middle. The CDR3 totals 14 residues. Germline V gene data show CDR1 as SGHDN and CDR2 as FVKESK. In nucleotides, the CDR3 is TGTGCCCGATTAAACAGGGAGGGTCCAGAGACCCAGTACTTC. Translating it yields CARLNREGPETQYF. The whole variable domain, remainder taken from reference TRBV14 and TRBJ2-5, is EAGVTQFPSHSVIEKGQTVTLRCDPISGHDNLYWYRRVMGKEIKFLLHFVKESKQDESGMPNNRFLAERTGGTYSTLKVQPAELEDSGVYFCARLNREGPETQYFGPGTRLLVL.

V is TRBV6-2 or TRBV6-3 and J is TRBJ2-5, with no clear D. V lost 5 bases and J 3 bases, leaving 13 bases between the germline ends. There are 14 residues in the CDR3. CDR1 and CDR2 from the germline V gene are MNHEY and SVGEGT. CDR3 coding DNA: TGTGCCAGCAGTGCTGGCCTGCCCGAAGAGACCCAGTACTTC. Its translation is CASSAGLPEETQYF.

This chain joins TRBV6-1 and TRBJ1-5, with TRBD1 as a possible D gene (5 bases). CDR3 length: 15 amino acids. V was trimmed by 3 bases and J by 4 bases, leaving 13 bases between them. Germline-derived CDR1 and CDR2 are MNHNS and SASEGT. DNA of the CDR3: TGTGCCAGCAGTGACGCTGTGGGACTGAATCAGCCCCAGCATTTT. This codes for CASSDAVGLNQPQHF.

The J gene is TRBJ1-6, the V gene TRBV6-5; no clear D gene. Trimming cost V 4 bases and J 7 bases, with 11 bases left between them. The CDR3 loop spans 14 amino acids. The germline V gene encodes CDR1 MNHEY and CDR2 SVGAGI. CDR3: CASSSGIPNSPLHF. The CDR3 DNA reads as TGTGCCAGCAGTTCGGGGATTCCCAATTCACCCCTCCACTTT.

The chain uses TRBV4-3 and TRBJ1-5, with 11 bases aligning to TRBD1. In germline, CDR1 is LGHNA, CDR2 YSLEER. CDR3 length equals 16 residues. J lost 4 bases, V lost 4 bases, and 6 bases had no gene match. The CDR3 is CASSRTRDRGNQPQHF. CDR3 bases: TGCGCCAGCAGCCGGACCCGGGACAGGGGGAATCAGCCCCAGCATTTT.

The J gene is TRBJ2-5, the V gene TRBV24-1; TRBD2 matches at 14 bases. The CDR3 contains 16 residues. V lost 7 bases to trimming and J lost 4 bases; unmatched junction nucleotides: 7. Germline CDR1 reads KGHDR; CDR2 reads SFDVKD. The CDR3 DNA is TGTGCCACCAGCCCCCCGGGACTAGCGGGAGTAGAGACCCAGTACTTC. It encodes CATSPPGLAGVETQYF.

This chain links TRBV21-1 with TRBJ1-1; the D segment call TRBD1 is taken from the table without a DNA check. TRBV21-1 is annotated as a pseudogene. The CDR3 runs 16 residues. CDR3 sequence: CASSRNRTGENTEAFF. CDR3 nucleotides: TGTGCCAGCAGCAGAAATAGGACAGGGGAGAACACTGAAGCTTTCTTT.